This T cell receptor (beta chain) was obtained from a study of shared clonotypes between healthy human individuals. General study findings and limits: Larger estimated richness was generally seen in naive subsets than in memory subsets. Sampling used blood alone; tissue repertoires probably differ.

Roughly 33,000 T cell genomes, or approximately 200 ng DNA, went into the sorted-subset replicate PCRs. Sequencing used immunoSEQ multiplex PCR; TCRdb keeps in-frame clones, though not all of them. Counted here are some 740,000 clones, almost 95% occurring once; the ten biggest clones make up around 24%. Germline lookup yields CDR1 SGHAT and CDR2 FQNNGV. The CDR3 totals 12 residues. V was shortened by 2 bases and J by 7 bases, with 5 bases between the two germline ends. Selected positively for CCR7 and CD45RO-negative, naive CD8 cells excluded terminally differentiated effector memory CD45RA+ cells. Every donor was a Caucasian adult from Nashville, Tennessee. About this clone itself: Antigen: not known.

This sequence joins TRBV11-2 and TRBJ2-2, with no clear D. The TCR was taken from a man aged 25 to 40 in good health. The material sequenced was naive CD8+ T cells sorted from blood. Here the CDR3 DNA reads TGTGCCAGCAGCTTACCCGTCGGGGAGCTGTTTTTT. Residues: CASSLPVGELFF.